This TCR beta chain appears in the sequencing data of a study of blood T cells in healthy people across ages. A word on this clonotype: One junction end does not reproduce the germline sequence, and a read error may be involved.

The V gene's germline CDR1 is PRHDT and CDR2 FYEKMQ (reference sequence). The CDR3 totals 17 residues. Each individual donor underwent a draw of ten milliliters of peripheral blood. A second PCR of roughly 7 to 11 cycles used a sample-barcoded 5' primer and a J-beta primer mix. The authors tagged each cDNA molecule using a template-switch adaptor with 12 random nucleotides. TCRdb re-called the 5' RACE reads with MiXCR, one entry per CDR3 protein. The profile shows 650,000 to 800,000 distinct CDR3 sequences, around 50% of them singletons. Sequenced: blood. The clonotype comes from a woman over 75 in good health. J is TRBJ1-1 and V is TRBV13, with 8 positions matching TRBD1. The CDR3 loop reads CASSSDPTGVPNTEVFF. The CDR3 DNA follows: TGTGCCAGCAGCTCAGACCCGACAGGGGTCCCGAACACTGAAGTTTTCTTT.